This T cell receptor beta chain comes out of a study of tumor-infiltrating lymphocytes in primary liver carcinoma. Reverse transcription of approximately 500 ng total RNA with a constant-region primer produced TCR beta cDNA. Employing slightly modified ARM-PCR, three nested multiplex PCR rounds were run, and these gave rise to the TCR beta libraries. With TRBV1-TRBV30 forward primers and a C-beta reverse primer, the first two PCR rounds were run for approximately 10 cycles each. TCRdb independently ran MiXCR on the multiplex PCR reads; one entry per CDR3 protein. The data show around 99,000 distinct CDR3 sequences, 55% to 75% seen once. Trimming cost V 6 bases and J 6 bases, with 12 bases left between them. CDR1 SGHDN and CDR2 FVKESK come from the germline V gene. This CDR3 spans 13 amino acids. This clonotype was counted many times. Unsorted bulk tissue of roughly 17-33 mg yielded co-extracted RNA and DNA.

The chain recombines TRBV14 with TRBJ2-1; a weak D match, TRBD2 (7 bases). This TCR came from a man aged 40-49 years with primary liver carcinoma and hepatitis B virus infection. The sequenced sample was tumor-adjacent normal liver tissue. The CDR3 loop reads CASRPRGGNEQFF. The CDR3 nucleotides read TGTGCCAGCAGACCGAGGGGGGGCAATGAGCAGTTCTTC.